A selection of T cell receptor beta chains follows, all from one sample in a study of shared clonotypes between healthy human individuals. Libraries were prepared by immunoSEQ multiplex PCR; TCRdb keeps only in-frame clonotypes and omits some of them. The sample lists over 2,000,000 clones; about 94% were seen once. Sequencing was performed on naive CD8+ T cells from PBMCs. The receptor set was obtained from a man between 18 and 35 years old in good health. Some clones in this sample may be carry-over from other donors' samples. CDR3s include the opening cysteine and the closing phenylalanine or tryptophan. A D gene is named only where the DNA matches it firmly.

TRBV11-2 | 13 | . | CASRAGSNQPQHF
TRBV15 | 15 | . | CATSREIVGVYGYTF
TRBV6-5 | 12 | . | CATVADLYEQYF
TRBV7-9 | 16 | . | CASSQGPPTTGSEQYF
TRBV9 | 14 | . | CASSAGVSYNEQFF
TRBV19 | 15 | . | CASSIDLGTNTEAFF
TRBV5-6 | 16 | . | CASSRMPREITDTQYF
TRBV4-1 | 17 | . | CASSQDEINRRDYGYTF
TRBV27 | 14 | . | CASSLLSAAGEQYF
TRBV9 | 13 | . | CASSVDPWKEQFF
TRBV11-2 | 14 | . | CASSFTASAGELFF
TRBV15 | 16 | TRBD1 | CATSRTGTGGSQPQHF
TRBV28 | 14 | . | CASSLRADNEKLFF
TRBV19 | 14 | TRBD1 | CASSTRGRPETQYF
TRBV4-1 | 17 | TRBD1 | CASSQDVQGVKNTEAFF
TRBV27 | 18 | TRBD2 | CASSLLLAGGPYDGELFF
TRBV4-1 | 15 | . | CASNQDRSATYEQYF
TRBV11-3 | 14 | . | CASSLVGLRGEQFF
TRBV28 | 15 | . | CASSLRLTRNQPQHF
TRBV4-3 | 15 | . | CASSPRWAESYEQYF
TRBV7-3 | 14 | . | CASSDGEEAVEQFF
TRBV19 | 13 | . | CASSEDGEETQYF
TRBV10-3 | 16 | . | CAISESKDSGANVLTF
TRBV6-1 | 14 | . | CASSEGNSGNTIYF
TRBV14 | 15 | TRBD2 | CASSQTSGRIETQYF
TRBV6-6 | 14 | . | CASSWLQIQGELFF
TRBV9 | 12 | . | CASSVGQTEQFF
TRBV27 | 16 | TRBD1 | CASSRVGTGDSYEQYF
TRBV27 | 13 | . | CASSPTANYGYTF
TRBV4-3 | 16 | . | CASSQDNLGEASEQFF
TRBV20-1 | 11 | . | CSAREFSIQYF
TRBV27 | 13 | . | CASSLTGGNTIYF
TRBV6-1 | 14 | . | CASRPGPWSEKLFF
TRBV11-2 | 16 | . | CASSTRTGSSYNEQFF
TRBV6-6 | 15 | TRBD1 | CASRETGGGTYGYTF
TRBV28 | 16 | . | CASSFKMVGGIYEQYF
TRBV27 | 13 | . | CASSLRGFDEQFF
TRBV7-9 | 14 | . | CASRKTSESYEQYF
TRBV11-2 | 17 | TRBD1 | CASSLRGTGGLTGELFF
TRBV28 | 15 | TRBD2 | CASTYTGTRTNEQFF
TRBV7-9 | 17 | . | CASSLEAVPQGETRQYF
TRBV9 | 16 | TRBD1 | CASSVVGTGENTEAFF
TRBV7-2 | 14 | . | CASSFGRLEEKLFF
TRBV5-4 | 17 | . | CASSRDNWEEEDDGYTF
TRBV7-9 | 12 | . | CASSSTAGELFF
TRBV27 | 16 | TRBD1 | CASSPGPGQGSYEQYF
TRBV9 | 15 | TRBD2 | CASSVTSGSLYEQYF
TRBV4-1 | 17 | . | CASSQSPTTPSTDTQYF
TRBV9 | 15 | . | CASSVGDRPFTEAFF
TRBV4-1 | 15 | . | CASSQEGRGAYGYTF